The 9 T cell receptor beta chains below all came from one sample that was sequenced in a study of cytomegalovirus exposure and HLA in healthy donors. The PCR used 60 Vbeta and 13 Jbeta primers. The table came from immunoSEQ multiplex PCR; TCRdb's copy has only in-frame clones and leaves some out. The table has about 80,000 clones, about 68% seen once. The sequenced sample consisted of PBMCs. Source of these receptors: a woman between 50 and 59 years old in good health and CMV-seropositive.

This clone was recorded a few times. The CDR3 reads CASSLGYGRPPNTGELFF. The CDR3 DNA follows: TGCGCCAGCAGCCTGGGCTATGGGCGCCCACCCAACACCGGGGAGCTGTTTTTT. V and J are TRBV5-1 and TRBJ2-2; no firm D call. Germline V CDR1 and CDR2: SGHRS, YFSETQ. V dropped 4 bases and J dropped 2 bases, with 21 bases sitting between them. The CDR3 totals 18 residues.

This chain links TRBV11-1 with TRBJ1-1; 9 bases match TRBD1. CDR3 length: 13 amino acids. V lost 5 bases and J lost 6; bases outside the gene matches: 4. CDR1 and CDR2 (germline): SGHAT, FQDESV (reference sequence). CDR3 in amino acids: CASSLGQGPEAFF. In nucleotides, the CDR3 is TGTGCCAGCAGCCTAGGACAGGGGCCTGAAGCTTTCTTT.

This rearrangement joins TRBV9 to TRBJ2-7; 9 bases line up with TRBD1. Germline values: CDR1 SGDLS, CDR2 YYNGEE. V dropped 3 bases and J dropped 4; count of bases not matched to a gene: 2. The CDR3 sequence is 13 residues long. The DNA for the CDR3 is TGTGCCAGCAGCGGACAGGGGGAATACGAGCAGTACTTC. This encodes CASSGQGEYEQYF.

This clone showed up just once. This chain joins TRBV11-1 and TRBJ2-5; D is ambiguous. From germline, CDR1 is SGHAT and CDR2 FQDESV (reference sequence). The V and J ends lost 8 bases and 0 bases respectively, with 7 bases between them. This CDR3 spans 12 amino acids. In nucleotides, the CDR3 is TGTGCCAGCGGTCAGGACCAAGAGACCCAGTACTTC. It encodes CASGQDQETQYF. Using reference TRBV11-1 and TRBJ2-5 for the parts outside the CDR3, the full variable domain is EAEVAQSPRYKITEKSQAVAFWCDPISGHATLYWYRQILGQGPELLVQFQDESVVDDSQLPKDRFSAERLKGVDSTLKIQPAELGDSAMYLCASGQDQETQYFGPGTRLLVL.

The chain employs TRBV18 and TRBJ2-5, with a tentative D call TRBD1 (5 bases). Germline-derived CDR1 and CDR2 are KGHSH and LQKENI. V lost 4 bases, J lost 4 bases, and 10 bases lay in between. This CDR3 spans 13 amino acids. Here the CDR3 reads CASSHDSPETQYF. CDR3 nucleotide sequence: TGTGCCAGCTCACACGACAGCCCAGAGACCCAGTACTTC.

Judged by abundance, this clone is medium-sized. The chain joins TRBV11-2 to TRBJ1-1, with TRBD1 as a possible D gene (6 bases). V was pared by 4 bases and J by 1 base, with 10 bases between. The CDR3 totals 14 residues. The germline V gene encodes CDR1 SGHAT and CDR2 FQNNGV. CDR3 residues: CASSSVGANTEAFF. The CDR3 DNA is TGTGCCAGCAGCTCTGTGGGGGCGAACACTGAAGCTTTCTTT. The full variable domain, in which reference TRBV11-2 and TRBJ1-1 provide the parts outside the CDR3, is EAGVAQSPRYKIIEKRQSVAFWCNPISGHATLYWYQQILGQGPKLLIQFQNNGVVDDSQLPKDRFSAERLKGVDSTLKIQPAKLEDSAVYLCASSSVGANTEAFFGQGTRLTVV.

The chain carries TRBV11-2 and TRBJ2-3; TRBD2 agrees at 12 bases. Trimming at V came to 3 bases and at J to 6 bases, leaving 7 bases not matched to a gene. Germline CDR1 SGHAT, CDR2 FQNNGV. The CDR3 extends over 16 amino acids. The CDR3 region is CASSFRTSGAGDTQYF. Written as DNA, the CDR3 is TGTGCCAGCAGCTTTCGGACTAGCGGGGCAGGGGATACGCAGTATTTT.

This clone was counted between two and nine times. V is TRBV5-4 and J is TRBJ2-3, with D perhaps TRBD2 (6 bases). Germline V gene sequence: CDR1 SGHNT, CDR2 YYREEE (reference sequence). The CDR3 spans 15 residues. Trimming left V 0 bases short and J 2 bases short, with 10 bases between. CDR3 DNA: TGTGCCAGCAGCTTGGGGAGGGGCATCACAGATACGCAGTATTTT. Amino acids: CASSLGRGITDTQYF.

The rearrangement links TRBV29-1 to TRBJ2-1; the D gene is possibly TRBD2 (8 bases). This CDR3 region has 12 residues. Germline CDR1 reads SQVTM; CDR2 reads ANQGSEA. CDR3 nucleotide sequence: TGCAGTTACCGGGAGGGGGCCAATGAGCAGTTCTTC. It specifies CSYREGANEQFF.